A single sample gave rise to the 20 T cell receptor beta chains below, sequenced in a study of blood T cell repertoires in COVID-19. Method: immunoSEQ multiplex PCR; TCRdb's copy keeps in-frame clones and lacks some. The sample shows 200,000 to 250,000 clones, over 90% of them seen only once. The sequenced sample was peripheral blood. The source is a man under 40 with COVID-19, enrolled during active disease.

Here the CDR3 DNA reads TGTGCCAGTAGTGTCCAAGACAGAGACACTGAAGCTTTCTTT. The encoded protein is CASSVQDRDTEAFF. The chain joins TRBV19 to TRBJ1-1; a possible D gene is TRBD1 (5 bases). This CDR3 region has 14 residues. Looked up from germline, CDR1 is LNHDA and CDR2 is SQIVND (reference sequence). The V end was cut by 5 bases, the J end by 3 bases, with 13 bases between. The full variable domain, in which reference TRBV19 and TRBJ1-1 provide the parts outside the CDR3, is DGGITQSPKYLFRKEGQNVTLSCEQNLNHDAMYWYRQDPGQGLRLIYYSQIVNDFQKGDIAEGYSVSREKKESFPLTVTSAQKNPTAFYLCASSVQDRDTEAFFGQGTRLTVV.

V and J are TRBV11-1 and TRBJ1-3; D is unresolved. This CDR3 has 14 residues. Germline V gives CDR1 SGHAT, CDR2 FQDESV (reference sequence). The germline V and J ends were trimmed by 3 bases and 0 bases, with 6 bases remaining between them. CDR3 coding DNA: TGTGCCAGCAGCTTGGCTAGCTCTGGAAACACCATATATTTT. It translates to CASSLASSGNTIYF.

The chain is built from TRBV7-9 and TRBJ1-6; 8 bases agree with TRBD1. V shed 2 bases and J 3 bases; nucleotides not matched to a gene: 6. In germline, CDR1 is SEHNR, CDR2 FQNEAQ (reference sequence). The CDR3 is made up of 17 amino acids. CDR3 residues: CASSLRATGDYNSPLHF. The CDR3 coding sequence is TGTGCCAGCAGCTTACGGGCGACAGGGGACTATAATTCACCCCTCCACTTT.

V usage is TRBV7-2 and J usage is TRBJ1-1; no definite D call. CDR3 length: 13 amino acids. Germline V CDR1 and CDR2: SGHTA, FQGNSA. Trimming left V 2 bases short and J 4 bases short, with 8 bases between. For the CDR3, the DNA is TGTGCCAGCAGCTTATCGGGAGCCACTGAAGCTTTCTTT. Translation gives CASSLSGATEAFF.

The V call is TRBV15, the J call TRBJ1-6, with D unresolved. This CDR3 is 15 amino acids long. Germline V gene sequence: CDR1 LNHNV, CDR2 YYDKDF (reference sequence). Trimming cost V 0 bases and J 0 bases, with 3 bases left between them. This CDR3 reads CATSRDGSYNSPLHF. The CDR3 region has the DNA TGTGCCACCAGCAGAGACGGCTCCTATAATTCACCCCTCCACTTT.

This clone is a singleton in its sample. The chain uses TRBV5-4 and TRBJ1-2, with D unresolved. V lost 0 bases to trimming and J lost 8 bases, with 17 bases between them. This CDR3 region has 15 residues. Per germline, CDR1 SGHNT and CDR2 YYREEE (reference sequence). The CDR3 DNA is TGTGCCAGCAGCTTGGCCCGAGGGCCTTTGGGAGGCTACACCTTC. As protein: CASSLARGPLGGYTF.

The chain joins TRBV18 to TRBJ1-2; D not certain. The CDR3 is 13 residues long. The V gene's germline CDR1 is KGHSH and CDR2 LQKENI. V was pared by 5 bases and J by 1 base, with 8 bases between. The CDR3 DNA sequence: TGTGCCAGCTCAACGGAGAGTAACTATGGCTACACCTTC. Its translation is CASSTESNYGYTF.

The rearrangement links TRBV9 to TRBJ2-5; 8 bases match TRBD1. Germline values: CDR1 SGDLS, CDR2 YYNGEE. The J segment lost 5 bases and the V segment lost 2 bases, leaving 11 bases of the junction unmatched. The CDR3 is 16 amino acids. The CDR3, as DNA: TGTGCCAGCAGCGTTAATTCTGGGCAGGGGGCGGAGACCCAGTACTTC. Its protein is CASSVNSGQGAETQYF.

This clone was counted once. The V and J genes are TRBV30 and TRBJ2-1; the match to TRBD1 covers 7 bases. The CDR3 has 12 amino acids. J lost 10 bases, V lost 4 bases, and 7 bases had no gene match. Germline V gene lookup returns CDR1 GTSNPN and CDR2 SVGIG (reference sequence). CDR3 region: CAWKLTGDEQFF. For the CDR3, the DNA is TGTGCCTGGAAGCTTACAGGGGACGAGCAGTTCTTC.

This chain uses TRBV7-9 with TRBJ1-3; D unresolved. From germline, CDR1 is SEHNR and CDR2 FQNEAQ (reference sequence). The ends were cut back, 5 bases at V and 0 bases at J, with 11 bases in the middle. The length of the CDR3 is 15 residues. CDR3 bases: TGTGCCAGCAGCATCGAGCGCGACTCTGGAAACACCATATATTTT. It is translated as CASSIERDSGNTIYF.

V gene TRBV11-2 combines with J gene TRBJ2-5, with no clear D. This CDR3 spans 15 amino acids. Trimming took 0 bases from V and 2 from J, leaving 10 bases between them. Germline loops: CDR1 SGHAT, CDR2 FQNNGV. The DNA of the CDR3 is TGTGCCAGCAGCTTAGATCTGGCCAGGCAAGAGACCCAGTACTTC. This gives the protein CASSLDLARQETQYF.

This chain links TRBV25-1 with TRBJ1-5; D is uncertain. This CDR3 is built from 13 residues. The V gene lost 3 bases and the J gene lost 7 bases, with 10 bases spanning the gap. From germline, CDR1 is MGHDK and CDR2 SYGVNS. CDR3 sequence reads: CASSDPAGQPQHF. CDR3 nucleotide sequence: TGTGCCAGCAGTGATCCCGCGGGGCAGCCCCAGCATTTT.

The V gene is TRBV7-3, the J gene TRBJ2-3; 10 bases match TRBD1. Per the germline V gene, CDR1 is SGHTA and CDR2 is FQGTGA. V lost 4 bases and J lost 1; bases outside the gene matches: 8. The CDR3 loop spans 17 amino acids. The DNA of the CDR3 is TGTGCCAGCAGCTCAGGGACCGGGACAGGGGGCACAGATACGCAGTATTTT. Translation: CASSSGTGTGGTDTQYF.

As DNA, the CDR3 is TGTGCCAGCAGTGAGCACACAGATACGCAGTATTTT. Protein product: CASSEHTDTQYF. The J gene is TRBJ2-3, the V gene TRBV6-2 or TRBV6-3; no definite D call. This CDR3 region has 12 residues. In germline, CDR1 is MNHEY, CDR2 SVGEGT. Deletions cut 5 bases from V and 2 bases from J, with 5 bases between.

The gene calls are TRBV30 and TRBJ2-2; D might be TRBD1 (5 bases). V lost 5 bases and J 2 bases, leaving 9 bases between the germline ends. Per germline, CDR1 GTSNPN and CDR2 SVGIG (reference sequence). CDR3 size: 13 residues. CDR3 sequence: CAWGDSNTGELFF. In nucleotides, the CDR3 is TGTGCCTGGGGAGACAGTAACACCGGGGAGCTGTTTTTT.

The genes are TRBV27 and TRBJ1-2; 7 bases are shared with TRBD1. CDR3 length equals 14 residues. Losses at the gene ends were 6 bases for V and 3 bases for J; bases not matched to a gene: 7. Germline V gives CDR1 MNHEY, CDR2 SMNVEV (reference sequence). For the CDR3, the DNA is TGTGCCAGCAGCCCGATGACAGGGCACTATGGCTACACCTTC. This sequence encodes CASSPMTGHYGYTF.

The chain carries TRBV7-9 and TRBJ1-6; 9 nucleotides agree with TRBD1. Germline V CDR1 and CDR2: SEHNR, FQNEAQ (reference sequence). The CDR3 runs 15 residues. Trimming at V came to 10 bases and at J to 7 bases, leaving 11 bases not matched to a gene. The CDR3 reads CATPPSGTGNSPLHF. DNA for the CDR3: TGTGCCACGCCCCCATCCGGGACAGGGAATTCACCCCTCCACTTT.

V gene TRBV19 combines with J gene TRBJ1-6; TRBD1 matches at 8 bases. V dropped 5 bases and J dropped 7; count of bases not matched to a gene: 4. The CDR3 is made up of 14 amino acids. CDR1 is LNHDA, CDR2 SQIVND, per germline (reference sequence). Here the CDR3 DNA reads TGTGCCAGTAGTTACAGGGGGACGAATTCACCCCTCCACTTT. The encoded protein is CASSYRGTNSPLHF.

The chain employs TRBV5-1 and TRBJ2-5; the match to TRBD2 covers 12 bases. The CDR3 has 16 residues. Germline values: CDR1 SGHRS, CDR2 YFSETQ. Trimming at V came to 0 bases and at J to 2 bases, leaving 2 bases not matched to a gene. This chain's CDR3 is CASSLGGLAGQETQYF. DNA of the CDR3: TGCGCCAGCAGCTTGGGGGGACTAGCGGGTCAAGAGACCCAGTACTTC.

The chain uses TRBV9 and TRBJ1-3; no firm D call. Trimming took 0 bases from V and 1 from J, leaving 8 bases between them. Germline loops: CDR1 SGDLS, CDR2 YYNGEE. The CDR3 has 15 amino acids. As DNA, the CDR3 is TGTGCCAGCAGCGTAGAGTGGCAGTCTGGAAACACCATATATTTT. Translation: CASSVEWQSGNTIYF.